This T cell receptor beta chain was identified in a study of blood T cells in healthy people across ages. General study results and limits: In long-lived donors, naive CD4+ cell counts and diversity exceeded those of aged donors.

On this clonotype itself: Its antigen is undetermined.

Each sample gave at least 7 million isolated PBMCs. Per the germline V gene, CDR1 is MGHDK and CDR2 is SYGVNS. This CDR3 spans 13 amino acids. J was trimmed by 8 bases and V by 5 bases; bases with no gene match: 6. Alongside a J-beta primer mix, a sample-barcoded 5' primer served in a second PCR lasting roughly 6 to 11 cycles. TCRdb processed the 5' RACE reads anew with MiXCR; each CDR3 protein has one entry. The table shows some 1.5 million distinct CDR3 sequences, with under 30% occurring only once. The origin of this receptor is a young woman in good health. Input material: blood. The gene calls are TRBV25-1 and TRBJ1-5; 7 nucleotides match TRBD1. The CDR3 DNA reads as TGTGCCAGCAGTCGGACAGGTGGAAAGCCCCAGCATTTT. Translating it yields CASSRTGGKPQHF.